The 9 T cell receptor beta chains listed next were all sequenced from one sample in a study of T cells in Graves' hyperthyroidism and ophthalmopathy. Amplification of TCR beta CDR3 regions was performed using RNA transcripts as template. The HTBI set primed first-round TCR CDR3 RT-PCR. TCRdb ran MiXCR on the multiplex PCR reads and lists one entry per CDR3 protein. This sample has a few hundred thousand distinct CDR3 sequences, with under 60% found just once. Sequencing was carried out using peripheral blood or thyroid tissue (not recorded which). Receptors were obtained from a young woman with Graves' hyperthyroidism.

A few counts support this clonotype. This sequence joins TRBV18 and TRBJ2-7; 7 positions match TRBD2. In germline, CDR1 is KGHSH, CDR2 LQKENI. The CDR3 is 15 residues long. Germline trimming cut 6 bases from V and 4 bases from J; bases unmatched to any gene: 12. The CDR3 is CASSLTGTNFYEQYF. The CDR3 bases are TGTGCCAGCTCTCTGACCGGGACTAACTTTTACGAGCAGTACTTC.

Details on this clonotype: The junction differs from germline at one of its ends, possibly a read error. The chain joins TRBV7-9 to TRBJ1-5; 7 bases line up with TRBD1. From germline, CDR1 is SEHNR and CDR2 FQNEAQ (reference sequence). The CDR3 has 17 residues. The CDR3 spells CASNLHSSYRGGQPQHF. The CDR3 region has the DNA TGTGCCAGCAACTTACACAGCAGTTACAGGGGAGGTCAGCCCCAGCATTTT. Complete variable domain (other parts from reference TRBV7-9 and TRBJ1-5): DTGVSQNPRHKITKRGQNVTFRCDPISEHNRLYWYRQTLGQGPEFLTYFQNEAQLEKSRLLSDRFSAERPKGSFSTLEIQRTEQGDSAMYLCASNLHSSYRGGQPQHFGDGTRLSIL.

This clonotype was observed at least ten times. CDR3 region: CASSSGLDEQYF. CDR3 sequence (DNA): TGTGCCAGCAGTAGTGGCCTAGACGAGCAGTACTTC. V usage is TRBV2 and J usage is TRBJ2-7; the D is unclear. The CDR3 runs to 12 residues. The V gene lost 5 bases and the J gene lost 5 bases, with 10 bases spanning the gap. The germline CDR1 and CDR2 sequences are SNHLY and FYNNEI.

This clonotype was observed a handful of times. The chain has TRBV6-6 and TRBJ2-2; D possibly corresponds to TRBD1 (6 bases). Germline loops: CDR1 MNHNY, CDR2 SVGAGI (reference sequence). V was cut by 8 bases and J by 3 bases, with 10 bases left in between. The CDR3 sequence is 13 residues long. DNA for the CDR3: TGTGCCAGCGGAAACAGGGACACCGGGGAGCTGTTTTTT. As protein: CASGNRDTGELFF.

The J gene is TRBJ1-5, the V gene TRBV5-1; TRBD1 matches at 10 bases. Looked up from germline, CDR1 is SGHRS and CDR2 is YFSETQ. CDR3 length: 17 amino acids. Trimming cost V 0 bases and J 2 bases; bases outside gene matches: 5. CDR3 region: CASSLGQGARGNQPQHF. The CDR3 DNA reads TGCGCCAGCAGCTTGGGACAGGGGGCGCGGGGCAATCAGCCCCAGCATTTT.

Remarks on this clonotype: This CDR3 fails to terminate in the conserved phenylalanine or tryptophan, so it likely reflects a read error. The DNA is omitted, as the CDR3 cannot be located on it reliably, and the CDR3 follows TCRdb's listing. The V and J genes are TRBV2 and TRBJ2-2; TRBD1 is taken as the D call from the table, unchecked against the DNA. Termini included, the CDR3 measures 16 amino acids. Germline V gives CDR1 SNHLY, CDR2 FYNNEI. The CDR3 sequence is CASSELWTGGHRGAVV.

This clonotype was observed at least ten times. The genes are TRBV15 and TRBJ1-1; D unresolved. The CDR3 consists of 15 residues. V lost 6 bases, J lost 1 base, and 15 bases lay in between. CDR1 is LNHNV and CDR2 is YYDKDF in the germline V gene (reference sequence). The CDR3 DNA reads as TGTGCCACCAGTCACCCCGGCAGGTCGAACACTGAAGCTTTCTTT. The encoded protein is CATSHPGRSNTEAFF.

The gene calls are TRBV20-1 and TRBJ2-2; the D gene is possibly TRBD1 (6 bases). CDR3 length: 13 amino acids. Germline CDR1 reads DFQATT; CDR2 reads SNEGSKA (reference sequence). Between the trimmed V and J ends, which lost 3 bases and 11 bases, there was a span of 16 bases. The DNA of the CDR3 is TGCAGTGCTAGCAAGGGACAAAACAATGAGCTGTTTTTT. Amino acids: CSASKGQNNELFF.

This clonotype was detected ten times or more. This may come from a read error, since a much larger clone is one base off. The CDR3 DNA is TGTGCCAGCGGGGTGAACACTGAAGCTTTCTTT. Encoded protein: CASGVNTEAFF. V usage is TRBV3-1 and J usage is TRBJ1-1; no firm D call. Per the germline V gene, CDR1 is LGHDT and CDR2 is YNNKEL (reference sequence). Deletions cut 8 bases from V and 0 bases from J, with 4 bases between. CDR3 length: 11 residues.